This TCR beta chain was found in a study of T cell responses to AZD1222 COVID-19 vaccine. Points from the study as a whole: Researchers took repertoire samples only after the peak T cell response had come.

A word on this clone: Its antigen is not identified.

Produced via immunoSEQ multiplex PCR; TCRdb's table is partial and in-frame only. The profile covers roughly 120,000 clones, with 80% to 90% appearing a single time and roughly 1.6% taken by the ten largest. With 3 bases clipped from V and 7 bases from J, the junction kept 5 bases outside the gene matches. CDR3 length: 14 amino acids. CDR1 and CDR2 (germline): KGHDR, SFDVKD. The source was peripheral blood, collected on day 0 of AZD1222 vaccination. This TCR came from an adult in good health. This sequence joins TRBV24-1 and TRBJ1-5, with TRBD1 matching over 7 bases. The CDR3 DNA follows: TGTGCCACCAGTGATAGGCCAGGGGGACAGCCCCAGCATTTT. It yields the protein CATSDRPGGQPQHF.